This T cell receptor beta chain was identified during a study of T cell clonotyping in hematopoietic cell transplantation. The study's findings and limits: Pathologically expanded recipient clonotypes increased progressively from day 30 to day 180 as diversity fell. No sorting was done, leaving CD4 and CD8 contributions mixed. Few recipient clonotypes overlapped donors; over 95% were de novo at given depth.

Recipient blood drawn about 28 days pretransplant and days 30, 100, 180 after. In the case of this clone: The antigen remains unidentified.

Assay used: immunoSEQ multiplex PCR; TCRdb lists only in-frame clones, some missing. Of about 10,000 clones listed, approximately 89% were seen once; the top ten hold approximately 15%. The receptor was isolated from a female patient aged 60 to 70 who had an allogeneic stem cell transplant from an unrelated donor, so the T cells may come from the graft donor. Some clones in this sample may be carry-over from other donors' samples. The sequencing used PBMCs, collected 100 days after allogeneic stem cell transplant.

The CDR3 sequence: CASSLDSNQPQHF. CDR3 DNA sequence: TGTGCCAGCAGCTTAGATAGCAATCAGCCCCAGCATTTT. J is TRBJ1-5 and V is TRBV7-6; D is undetermined. Deletions cut 1 base from V and 0 bases from J, with 1 base between. This CDR3 spans 13 amino acids. Germline V gives CDR1 SGHVS, CDR2 FNYEAQ.